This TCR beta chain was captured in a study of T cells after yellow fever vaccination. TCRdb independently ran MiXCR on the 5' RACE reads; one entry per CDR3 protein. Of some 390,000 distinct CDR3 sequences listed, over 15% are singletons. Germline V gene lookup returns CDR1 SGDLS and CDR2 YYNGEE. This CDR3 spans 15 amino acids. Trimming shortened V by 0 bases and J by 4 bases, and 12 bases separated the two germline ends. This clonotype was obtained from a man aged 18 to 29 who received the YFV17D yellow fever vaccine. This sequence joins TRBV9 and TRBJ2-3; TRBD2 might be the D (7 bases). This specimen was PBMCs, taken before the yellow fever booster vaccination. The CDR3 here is CASSVDWGGADTQYF. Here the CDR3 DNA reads TGTGCCAGCAGCGTAGATTGGGGGGGCGCAGATACGCAGTATTTT.